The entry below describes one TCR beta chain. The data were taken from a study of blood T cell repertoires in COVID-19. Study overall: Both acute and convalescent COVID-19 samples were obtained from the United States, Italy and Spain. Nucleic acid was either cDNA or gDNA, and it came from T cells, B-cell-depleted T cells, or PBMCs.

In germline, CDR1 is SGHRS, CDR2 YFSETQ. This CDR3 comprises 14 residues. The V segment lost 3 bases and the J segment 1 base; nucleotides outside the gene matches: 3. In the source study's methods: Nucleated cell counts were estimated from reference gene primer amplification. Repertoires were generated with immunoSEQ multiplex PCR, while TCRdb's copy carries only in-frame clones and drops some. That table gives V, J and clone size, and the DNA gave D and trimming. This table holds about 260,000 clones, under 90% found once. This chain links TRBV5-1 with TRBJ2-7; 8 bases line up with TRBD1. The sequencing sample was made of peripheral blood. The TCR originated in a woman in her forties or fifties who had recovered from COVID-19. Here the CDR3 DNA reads TGCGCCAGCAGCTACGACAGGGGATCCTACGAGCAGTACTTC. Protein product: CASSYDRGSYEQYF.